This entry is about one TCR beta chain. Its antigen is unidentified. The data belong to a study of T cell repertoires in cytomegalovirus infection. Study-level information: As its CMV epitopes, the study selected recently identified HLA-C-restricted and well-studied HLA-B-restricted targets. Overall study results and limits: Cumulative frequency of public TCR beta families picked out carriers of CMV plus the relevant HLA. HLA-C-restricted TCR beta clonotypes specific for CMV led the ex vivo response.

TCRdb called the reads again in MiXCR, with one record for every CDR3 protein. The table has about 900,000 distinct CDR3 sequences, around 31% seen once. With 2 bases removed from V and 5 bases from J, the gap between germline ends came to 10 bases. Germline V lookup: CDR1 SEHNR, CDR2 FQNEAQ (reference sequence). CDR3 length: 15 amino acids. The TCR sequence derives from a human donor in good health (CMV status not recorded). Some clones in this sample may be carry-over from other donors' samples. The J gene is TRBJ1-6, the V gene TRBV7-9, with a weak D call TRBD1 (5 bases). This specimen consisted of cultured CD8+ T cells from PBMCs, obtained from culture after CMV antigen stimulation. CDR3 DNA: TGTGCCAGCAGCTTACTTAGGGGTGATAATTCACCCCTCCACTTT. This sequence encodes CASSLLRGDNSPLHF.